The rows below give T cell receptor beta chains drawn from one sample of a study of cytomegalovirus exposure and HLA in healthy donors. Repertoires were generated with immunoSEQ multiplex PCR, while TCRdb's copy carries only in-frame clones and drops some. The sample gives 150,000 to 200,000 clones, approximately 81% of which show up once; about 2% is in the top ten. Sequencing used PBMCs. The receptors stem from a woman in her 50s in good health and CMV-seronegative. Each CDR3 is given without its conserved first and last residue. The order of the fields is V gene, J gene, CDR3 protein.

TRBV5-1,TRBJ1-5,ASSPTDSNQPQH
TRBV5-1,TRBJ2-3,ASGLSSTDTQY
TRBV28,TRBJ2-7,ASSLTGHAYEQY
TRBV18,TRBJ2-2,ASSPRQGRTGELF
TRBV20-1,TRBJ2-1,SARGLREF
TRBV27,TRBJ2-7,ASSLSTAYEQY
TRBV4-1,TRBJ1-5,ASSQSTGINQPQH
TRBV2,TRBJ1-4,ASRRLATNEKLF
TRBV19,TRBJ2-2,ASIATAGVGGELF
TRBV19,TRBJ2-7,ASSIFPGMDYEQY
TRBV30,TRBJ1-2,AWRTSRGYT
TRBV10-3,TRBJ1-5,AISGGTRNQPQH
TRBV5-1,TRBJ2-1,ASSFSGDNEQF